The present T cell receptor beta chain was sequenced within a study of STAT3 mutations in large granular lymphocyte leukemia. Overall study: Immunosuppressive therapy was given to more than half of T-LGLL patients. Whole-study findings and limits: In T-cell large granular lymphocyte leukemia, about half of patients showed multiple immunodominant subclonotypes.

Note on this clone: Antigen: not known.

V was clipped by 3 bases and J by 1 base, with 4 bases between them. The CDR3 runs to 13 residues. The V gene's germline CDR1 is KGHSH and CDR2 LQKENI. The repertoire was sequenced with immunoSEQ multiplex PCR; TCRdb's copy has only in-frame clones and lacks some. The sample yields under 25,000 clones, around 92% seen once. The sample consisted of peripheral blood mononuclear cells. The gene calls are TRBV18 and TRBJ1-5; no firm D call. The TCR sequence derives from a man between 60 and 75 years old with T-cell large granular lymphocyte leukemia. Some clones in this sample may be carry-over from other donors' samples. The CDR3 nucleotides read TGTGCCAGCTCACCGGAGAGCAATCAGCCCCAGCATTTT. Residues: CASSPESNQPQHF.